The rows below give T cell receptor beta chains drawn from one sample of a study of T cell responses to AZD1222 COVID-19 vaccine. Sequencing was performed with immunoSEQ multiplex PCR; in TCRdb, only in-frame clones are kept and a portion is missing. The profile shows about 190,000 clones, approximately 92% of them singletons. Sequenced material: peripheral blood, taken on day 0 of AZD1222 vaccination. These TCRs come from an adult in good health. The CDR3 runs from the conserved cysteine through the conserved F or W. Fields, in order: CDR3 protein, CDR3 DNA, D gene, V gene, J gene, clone size. A D gene is named only where the DNA matches it firmly. Clone size, where shown, is once, few, many, or a class for clones that have expanded.

CASSAPSMRGPSLYEQYF,TGTGCCAGCAGCGCCCCCTCGATGAGGGGCCCCTCTCTCTACGAGCAGTACTTC,.,TRBV7-2,TRBJ2-7,.
CASRPGQANTDTQYF,TGCGCCAGCAGACCGGGACAGGCGAACACAGATACGCAGTATTTT,TRBD1,TRBV4-1,TRBJ2-3,.
CASSPLTANTEAFF,TGTGCCAGCAGCCCCCTGACAGCAAACACTGAAGCTTTCTTT,.,TRBV3-1/TRBV3-2,TRBJ1-1,.
CSVRDRGLYEQYF,TGCAGCGTCCGGGACAGGGGACTTTACGAGCAGTACTTC,TRBD1,TRBV29-1,TRBJ2-7,.
CASSWTEETQYF,TGTGCCAGCAGCTGGACTGAAGAGACCCAGTACTTC,.,TRBV12-3/TRBV12-4,TRBJ2-5,.
CASSYRGGTGELFF,TGCGCCAGCAGCTATCGGGGAGGCACCGGGGAGCTGTTTTTT,.,TRBV4-1,TRBJ2-2,.
CASSQEGPSAEQYF,TGCGCCAGCAGCCAAGAGGGCCCGTCTGCCGAGCAGTACTTC,.,TRBV4-3,TRBJ2-7,.
CASSYSNNYQPQHF,TGTGCCAGCAGTTACTCGAACAATTATCAGCCCCAGCATTTT,.,TRBV6-2/TRBV6-3,TRBJ1-5,.
CASRAGHSQETQYF,TGTGCCAGCAGAGCCGGCCATAGCCAAGAGACCCAGTACTTC,.,TRBV2,TRBJ2-5,.
CASSTGTGHTGELFF,TGTGCCAGCAGCACTGGGACAGGGCACACCGGGGAGCTGTTTTTT,TRBD1,TRBV5-4,TRBJ2-2,.
CASSPGTAIVQPQHF,TGTGCCAGCAGCCCAGGGACAGCCATCGTTCAGCCCCAGCATTTT,TRBD1,TRBV5-8,TRBJ1-5,.
CASHQDVTYEQYF,TGTGCCAGCCACCAAGACGTTACCTACGAGCAGTACTTC,.,TRBV2,TRBJ2-7,few
CASSYSIRGPDTEAFF,TGTGCCAGCAGTTACTCGATTAGGGGGCCTGACACTGAAGCTTTCTTT,TRBD1,TRBV6-5,TRBJ1-1,.
CASSYSSGTPLLYGYTF,TGTGCCAGCAGTTACTCTTCAGGGACTCCGCTCCTCTATGGCTACACCTTC,.,TRBV6-2/TRBV6-3,TRBJ1-2,.
CATSSGGTGANYGYTF,TGTGCCACCAGCAGCGGCGGAACAGGCGCTAACTATGGCTACACCTTC,.,TRBV15,TRBJ1-2,.
CASTIGGDLPNQPQHF,TGTGCCAGTACCATCGGTGGGGACCTCCCGAATCAGCCCCAGCATTTT,.,TRBV19,TRBJ1-5,.
CASSSQGAGEETQYF,TGTGCCAGCAGTTCGCAGGGGGCGGGGGAAGAGACCCAGTACTTC,.,TRBV6-5,TRBJ2-5,.
CASSPPIRDGYTF,TGTGCCAGCAGCCCCCCCATCAGGGATGGCTACACCTTC,.,TRBV12-3/TRBV12-4,TRBJ1-2,.
CASSLDMNTEAFF,TGCGCCAGCAGCCTCGATATGAACACTGAAGCTTTCTTT,.,TRBV5-1,TRBJ1-1,.
CASSPIGTAMGTEAFF,TGTGCCAGCTCACCAATCGGTACAGCGATGGGCACTGAAGCTTTCTTT,.,TRBV18,TRBJ1-1,.
CASSLAGDRINYGYTF,TGTGCCAGCAGCTTGGCCGGGGACAGGATAAACTATGGCTACACCTTC,TRBD1,TRBV5-6,TRBJ1-2,.
CASATGGLGAFF,TGTGCCAGTGCCACTGGAGGCCTAGGAGCTTTCTTT,.,TRBV19,TRBJ1-1,.
CASTPGQAGNEQFF,TGTGCCAGCACCCCAGGTCAGGCAGGCAATGAGCAGTTCTTC,.,TRBV6-5,TRBJ2-1,.